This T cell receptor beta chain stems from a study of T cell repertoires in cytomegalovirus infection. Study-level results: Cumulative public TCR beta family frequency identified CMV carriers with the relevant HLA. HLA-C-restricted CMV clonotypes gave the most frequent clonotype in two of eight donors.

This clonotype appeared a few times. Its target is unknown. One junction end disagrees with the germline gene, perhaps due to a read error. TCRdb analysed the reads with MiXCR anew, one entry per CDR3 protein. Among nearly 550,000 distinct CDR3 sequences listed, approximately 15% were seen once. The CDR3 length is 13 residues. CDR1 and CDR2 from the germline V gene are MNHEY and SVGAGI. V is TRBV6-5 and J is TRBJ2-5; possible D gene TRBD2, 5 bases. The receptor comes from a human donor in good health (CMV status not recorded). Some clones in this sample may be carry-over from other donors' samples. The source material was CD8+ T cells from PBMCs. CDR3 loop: CASAQTPDGKPGF. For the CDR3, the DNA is TGTGCCAGCGCCCAAACCCCAGACGGGAAACCCGGCTTC.